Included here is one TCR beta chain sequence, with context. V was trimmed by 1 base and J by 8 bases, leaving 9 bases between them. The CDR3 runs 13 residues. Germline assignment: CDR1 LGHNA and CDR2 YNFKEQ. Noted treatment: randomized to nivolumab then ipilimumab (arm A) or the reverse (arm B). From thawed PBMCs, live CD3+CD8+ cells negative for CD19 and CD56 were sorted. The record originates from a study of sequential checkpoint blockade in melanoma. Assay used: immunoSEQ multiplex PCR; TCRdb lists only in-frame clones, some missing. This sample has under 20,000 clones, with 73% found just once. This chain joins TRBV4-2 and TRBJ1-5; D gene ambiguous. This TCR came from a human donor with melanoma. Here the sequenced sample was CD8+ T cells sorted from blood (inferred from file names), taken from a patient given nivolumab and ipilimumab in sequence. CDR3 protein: CASSQVGGKPQHF. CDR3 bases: TGTGCCAGCAGCCAAGTGGGCGGGAAGCCCCAGCATTTT.